The next 30 T cell receptor beta chains were all read from a single sample in a study of T cell responses to AZD1222 COVID-19 vaccine. Assay used: immunoSEQ multiplex PCR; TCRdb lists only in-frame clones, some missing. In the table there are roughly 110,000 clones, about 90% of which are singletons. Sequencing used peripheral blood, obtained 28 days after the second AZD1222 dose. Receptor source: an adult who received the AZD1222 COVID-19 vaccine.

The J gene is TRBJ1-6, the V gene TRBV9, with D tentatively TRBD1 (6 bases). V was clipped by 0 bases and J by 7 bases, with 11 bases between them. Germline CDR1 is SGDLS and CDR2 is YYNGEE. The CDR3 consists of 15 residues. CDR3 coding DNA: TGTGCCAGCAGCGTAGACAGGGAGTACAATTCACCCCTCCACTTT. Translation: CASSVDREYNSPLHF. Looking up the rest from reference TRBV9 and TRBJ1-6 gives the full variable domain: DSGVTQTPKHLITATGQRVTLRCSPRSGDLSVYWYQQSLDQGLQFLIQYYNGEERAKGNILERFSAQQFPDLHSELNLSSLELGDSALYFCASSVDREYNSPLHFGNGTRLTVT.

As concerns this clone: At one boundary the junction diverges from the germline segment, which might be a read error. V is TRBV7-9 and J is TRBJ2-7; maybe TRBD1 (6 bases). CDR1 and CDR2 from the germline V gene are SEHNR and FQNEAQ (reference sequence). This CDR3 contains 14 residues. The CDR3 sequence: CASSSGRGWDERYF. CDR3 bases: TGTGCCAGCAGCTCGGGCAGGGGTTGGGACGAGCGGTACTTC.

The gene calls are TRBV12-3 or TRBV12-4 and TRBJ1-6; no firm D call. CDR3 length: 11 residues. Trimming removed 2 bases from V and 12 bases from J, with 5 bases in between. The DNA for the CDR3 is TGTGCCAGCAGTTTAACGGGACCCCTCCACTTT. This encodes CASSLTGPLHF.

The CDR3 sequence: CASSQDWGGSGELQETQYF. The CDR3 DNA reads TGTGCCAGCAGCCAAGACTGGGGGGGCAGTGGGGAGCTACAAGAGACCCAGTACTTC. This chain links TRBV3-1 (or the pseudogene TRBV3-2) with TRBJ2-5, with D possibly TRBD2 on 7 matching bases. Germline-derived CDR1 and CDR2 are LGHDT and YNNKEL (reference sequence). Trimming cost V 0 bases and J 2 bases, with 22 bases left between them. The CDR3 is made up of 19 amino acids.

The chain employs TRBV29-1 and TRBJ1-1; D is unresolved. There are 13 residues in the CDR3. The ends were cut back, 0 bases at V and 8 bases at J, with 13 bases in the middle. Germline V gives CDR1 SQVTM, CDR2 ANQGSEA. The DNA of the CDR3 is TGCAGCGTTGAAGAAATACGGGGAGGGGAAGCTTTCTTT. This codes for CSVEEIRGGEAFF.

The J gene is TRBJ2-7, the V gene TRBV19; D might be TRBD1 or TRBD2, each matching 6 bases. The length of the CDR3 is 13 residues. CDR1 LNHDA and CDR2 SQIVND come from the germline V gene (reference sequence). Trimming cost V 5 bases and J 2 bases, with 10 bases left between them. This CDR3 is CASSLGGPYEQYF. The CDR3 DNA follows: TGTGCCAGTAGTCTTGGGGGGCCCTACGAGCAGTACTTC.

The count of this clone is one. The chain uses TRBV24-1 and TRBJ1-2; D may be TRBD1 (6 bases). The germline CDR1 and CDR2 sequences are KGHDR and SFDVKD. The CDR3 consists of 12 residues. Trimming took 7 bases from V and 6 from J, leaving 11 bases between them. CDR3: CATSPQGDGYTF. CDR3 coding DNA: TGTGCCACCAGCCCACAGGGCGATGGCTACACCTTC.

The J gene is TRBJ1-5, the V gene TRBV27; unclear D gene. The CDR3 spans 12 residues. Per the germline V gene, CDR1 is MNHEY and CDR2 is SMNVEV (reference sequence). Between the trimmed V and J ends, which lost 2 bases and 10 bases, there was a span of 9 bases. CDR3 residues: CASSLRAGPQHF. CDR3 in DNA: TGTGCCAGCAGTTTAAGGGCGGGACCCCAGCATTTT.

The V gene is TRBV5-1, the J gene TRBJ1-5, with TRBD1 matching 9 bases. J lost 8 bases, V lost 5 bases, and 14 bases had no gene match. Per germline, CDR1 SGHRS and CDR2 YFSETQ. The CDR3 covers 16 residues. DNA for the CDR3: TGCGCCAGCAGTTCCGGGACAGGGAATCCTAGGGAGCCCCAGCATTTT. Amino acids: CASSSGTGNPREPQHF.

The chain combines TRBV2 with TRBJ1-2; D is ambiguous. The CDR3 extends over 13 amino acids. In germline, CDR1 is SNHLY, CDR2 FYNNEI. V was pared by 4 bases and J by 4 bases, with 10 bases between. The CDR3 DNA reads TGTGCCAGCAGTGCAGGTCACAGCTATGGCTACACCTTC. Its translation is CASSAGHSYGYTF.

This rearrangement joins TRBV11-2 to TRBJ2-5; D ambiguous. The ends were cut back, 6 bases at V and 1 base at J, with 9 bases in the middle. The length of the CDR3 is 13 residues. Germline CDR1 SGHAT, CDR2 FQNNGV. This chain's CDR3 is CASRGNIQETQYF. CDR3 nucleotides: TGTGCCAGCAGGGGGAACATCCAAGAGACCCAGTACTTC.

This sequence joins TRBV7-9 and TRBJ1-6; D is possibly TRBD1 (5 bases). Germline assignment: CDR1 SEHNR and CDR2 FQNEAQ (reference sequence). The V end lost 7 bases, the J end lost 15 bases, and 22 bases lay between the germline ends. The CDR3 sequence is 14 residues long. Here the CDR3 DNA reads TGTGCCAGCATCCGGGACGGAGGTGAATTGAGCCTCCACTTT. This translates into CASIRDGGELSLHF.

J is TRBJ2-5 and V is TRBV9, with 10 bases identical to TRBD2. CDR1 is SGDLS, CDR2 YYNGEE, per germline. V lost 4 bases and J lost 4; bases outside the gene matches: 10. There are 16 residues in the CDR3. For the CDR3, the DNA is TGTGCCAGCAGCTCACGAGCGGGGGGGGCATCAGAGACCCAGTACTTC. As protein: CASSSRAGGASETQYF.

The chain recombines TRBV4-1 with TRBJ1-4; unclear D gene. The CDR3 sequence is 17 residues long. Trimming shortened V by 4 bases and J by 0 bases, and 15 bases separated the two germline ends. From germline, CDR1 is MGHRA and CDR2 YSYEKL. CDR3 sequence reads: CASSPAWMDATNEKLFF. The DNA of the CDR3 is TGCGCCAGCAGCCCGGCCTGGATGGACGCAACTAATGAAAAACTGTTTTTT.

The V call is TRBV11-3, the J call TRBJ2-1; 10 bases line up with TRBD1. The CDR3 length is 18 residues. V lost 0 bases to trimming and J lost 3 bases; unmatched junction nucleotides: 8. In germline, CDR1 is SGHNT, CDR2 YENEEA. The CDR3 reads CASSLDWGGTGDYNEQFF. CDR3 nucleotide sequence: TGTGCCAGCAGCTTAGACTGGGGGGGGACAGGGGACTACAATGAGCAGTTCTTC. Together with reference TRBV11-3 and TRBJ2-1, the CDR3 gives the full variable domain: EAGVVQSPRYKIIEKKQPVAFWCNPISGHNTLYWYLQNLGQGPELLIRYENEEAVDDSQLPKDRFSAERLKGVDSTLKIQPAELGDSAVYLCASSLDWGGTGDYNEQFFGPGTRLTVL.

V and J are TRBV6-1 and TRBJ2-7; D is unclear. Germline values: CDR1 MNHNS, CDR2 SASEGT. The V and J ends lost 1 base and 0 bases respectively, with 7 bases between them. This CDR3 has 14 residues. The CDR3 loop reads CASSEGGISYEQYF. The CDR3 DNA reads TGTGCCAGCAGTGAAGGGGGTATCTCCTACGAGCAGTACTTC.

For the CDR3, the DNA is TGTGCCAGCAGTTACGCGGACGGGAGCTCCTACAATGAGCAGTTCTTC. Encoded protein: CASSYADGSSYNEQFF. The chain has TRBV6-2 or TRBV6-3 and TRBJ2-1; D perhaps matches TRBD2 (6 bases). V shed 2 bases and J shed 0 bases, with 11 bases lying between them. The CDR3 has 16 amino acids. In germline, CDR1 is MNHEY, CDR2 SVGEGT.

As for this clone: Other DNA sequences of this sample code for an identical CDR3. V usage is TRBV7-9 and J usage is TRBJ1-2; no clear D. This CDR3 has 12 amino acids. V was shortened by 0 bases and J by 8 bases, with 7 bases between the two germline ends. CDR1 SEHNR and CDR2 FQNEAQ come from the germline V gene (reference sequence). The CDR3 DNA sequence: TGTGCCAGCAGCTTAGCTGAGGGCGGCTACACCTTC. This encodes CASSLAEGGYTF. Combining the CDR3 with reference TRBV7-9 and TRBJ1-2 gives the whole variable domain DTGVSQNPRHKITKRGQNVTFRCDPISEHNRLYWYRQTLGQGPEFLTYFQNEAQLEKSRLLSDRFSAERPKGSFSTLEIQRTEQGDSAMYLCASSLAEGGYTFGSGTRLTVV.

This clone has a single count. The chain links TRBV15 to TRBJ2-1; no definite D call. The CDR3 is 15 amino acids. The germline gives CDR1 LNHNV, CDR2 YYDKDF (reference sequence). V lost 5 bases, J lost 0 bases, and 11 bases lay in between. The CDR3 sequence: CATSSVQSSYNEQFF. The CDR3 DNA sequence: TGTGCCACCAGCTCGGTCCAGAGCTCCTACAATGAGCAGTTCTTC.

The chain recombines TRBV27 with TRBJ1-6, with D maybe TRBD1 (5 bases). Germline loops: CDR1 MNHEY, CDR2 SMNVEV (reference sequence). Trimming took off 4 bases at V and 10 bases at J, with 20 bases between the two ends. CDR3 length equals 16 residues. The CDR3 loop reads CASSWGVTSRGSPLHF. CDR3 nucleotides: TGTGCCAGCAGTTGGGGGGTGACAAGTAGAGGGTCACCCCTCCACTTT.

The gene calls are TRBV7-3 and TRBJ2-2; D gene ambiguous. The length of the CDR3 is 12 residues. Germline lookup yields CDR1 SGHTA and CDR2 FQGTGA. Trimming removed 4 bases at V and 7 bases at J, with 7 bases between. CDR3 nucleotides: TGTGCCAGCAGCTCACCCGGCGGGGAGCTGTTTTTT. This gives the protein CASSSPGGELFF. Based on the CDR3 plus reference TRBV7-3 and TRBJ2-2, the full variable domain is GAGVSQTPSNKVTEKGKYVELRCDPISGHTALYWYRQSLGQGPEFLIYFQGTGAADDSGLPNDRFFAVRPEGSVSTLKIQRTERGDSAVYLCASSSPGGELFFGEGSRLTVL.

This rearrangement joins TRBV7-2 to TRBJ2-7, with 8 bases lining up with TRBD2. With 6 bases clipped from V and 0 bases from J, the junction kept 10 bases outside the gene matches. The CDR3 is 16 residues long. Germline CDR1 reads SGHTA; CDR2 reads FQGNSA. CDR3 nucleotide sequence: TGTGCCAGCAGGACAAGCACGGGGGGGAGCTCCTACGAGCAGTACTTC. Its protein is CASRTSTGGSSYEQYF.

This chain uses TRBV7-8 with TRBJ2-7; 10 bases are shared with TRBD1. This CDR3 spans 17 amino acids. Germline trimming cut 5 bases from V and 2 bases from J; bases unmatched to any gene: 12. The germline CDR1 and CDR2 sequences are SGHVS and FQNEAQ. CDR3: CASSQPLRDRGAYEQYF. The CDR3 nucleotides read TGTGCCAGCAGCCAACCCCTCCGGGACAGGGGTGCCTACGAGCAGTACTTC.

The CDR3 sequence is CASRGAGQEDTEAFF. CDR3 coding DNA: TGCGCCAGCAGGGGAGCGGGACAGGAGGACACTGAAGCTTTCTTT. The genes are TRBV5-1 and TRBJ1-1; 8 bases are a match to TRBD1. The length of the CDR3 is 15 residues. CDR1 is SGHRS, CDR2 YFSETQ, per germline. V lost 5 bases and J lost 3; bases outside the gene matches: 9.

This clone has a single count. The chain couples TRBV20-1 to TRBJ1-2; D gene unclear. The CDR3 covers 9 residues. The germline V gene encodes CDR1 DFQATT and CDR2 SNEGSKA (reference sequence). Trimming left V 6 bases short and J 8 bases short, with 7 bases between. CDR3 loop: CSAQDGYTF. In DNA form, the CDR3 reads TGCAGTGCCCAGGACGGCTACACCTTC.

The chain uses TRBV2 and TRBJ2-7, with TRBD2 identical over 11 bases. Germline trimming cut 7 bases from V and 6 bases from J; bases unmatched to any gene: 5. This CDR3 is built from 13 residues. Germline CDR1 and CDR2: SNHLY and FYNNEI. In nucleotides, the CDR3 is TGTGCCAGCAAACTAGCGGGAGCCGGCGAGCAGTACTTC. This sequence encodes CASKLAGAGEQYF.

The chain uses TRBV19 and TRBJ1-6; D is unresolved. V was clipped by 3 bases and J by 11 bases, with 8 bases between them. The CDR3 spans 12 residues. Germline V gives CDR1 LNHDA, CDR2 SQIVND (reference sequence). The CDR3: CASSMWETPLHF. The CDR3 nucleotides read TGTGCCAGTAGTATGTGGGAGACACCCCTCCACTTT.

This chain connects TRBV4-3 to TRBJ2-1; 10 bases match TRBD2. CDR1 and CDR2 from the germline V gene are LGHNA and YSLEER. V shed 1 base, J shed 2 bases, and the junction held 8 bases outside the gene matches. The CDR3 length is 18 residues. The DNA for the CDR3 is TGCGCCAGCAGCCAAGGACCAGCCGGGACTAGCGCCTACAATGAGCAGTTCTTC. Protein product: CASSQGPAGTSAYNEQFF.

The sample holds a few counts of this clone. The rearrangement joins TRBV5-1 to TRBJ2-7; no clear D. CDR1 SGHRS and CDR2 YFSETQ come from the germline V gene. With 0 bases removed from V and 7 bases from J, the gap between germline ends came to 17 bases. The CDR3 covers 15 residues. Here the CDR3 reads CASSLAADRAREQYF. The CDR3 region has the DNA TGCGCCAGCAGCTTGGCGGCGGATCGCGCTCGGGAGCAGTACTTC.

The chain uses TRBV7-9 and TRBJ1-3; D gene uncertain. In germline, CDR1 is SEHNR, CDR2 FQNEAQ (reference sequence). This CDR3 contains 12 residues. The V gene lost 6 bases and the J gene lost 11 bases, with 14 bases spanning the gap. CDR3 nucleotides: TGTGCCAGCAGTTACCACCGGAGCGCCATATATTTT. Residues: CASSYHRSAIYF.